This T cell receptor (beta chain) was retrieved from a study of CD8 T cells in ankylosing spondylitis (TCRdb year 2017). The study in broad terms: The study set out to find disease-linked TCR variants by profiling T cell receptor beta repertoires in ankylosing spondylitis patients and healthy donors. The full study cohort comprised around 25 ankylosing spondylitis patients and about a hundred healthy donors. Peripheral blood samples were taken, and synovial fluid was additionally collected from ankylosing spondylitis patients. Overall results and qualifications from the work: The disease-linked clones had a CD8+ phenotype and were found at relatively low frequencies in peripheral blood. Blood from ankylosing spondylitis patients appeared to be characterized by a TCR beta motif made up of several highly homologous amino acid variants. The disease-linked clones were reported to be significantly enriched in matched synovial fluid samples from ankylosing spondylitis patients. Some motif variants had previously been reported in the synovial fluid and blood of reactive arthritis patients, which suggests shared mechanisms of disease initiation.

V is pared back by 7 bases and J by 2 bases, with 12 bases lying between the germline termini. The CDR3 sequence holds 14 residues, the cysteine and phenylalanine included. Only the CDR3 DNA is retained, 42 bases long and in frame from the first base. This clonotype has a count of ten or more. The antigen it binds to is not known. The sample holds no much larger clone one base away, and base qualities are not on file. Sequencing was performed on an Illumina HiSeq 2500. TCR beta libraries were prepared by quantitative 5'-RACE with molecular barcodes. Turning to the authors' computational methods: To identify disease-linked TCR variants, a new computational method was used, one built on a probabilistic model of VDJ rearrangement. TCRdb reprocessed the public reads (quality trimming at Q25 with fastp, clone calling with MiXCR) and kept in-frame beta chains. CDR3 protein sequences are deduplicated, and each keeps its most common genes and DNA. TCRdb assigned the V and J calls; the authors' analysis was not used. The sample data list some 87,000 distinct CDR3 sequences, and approximately 9% of these were observed just once. The ten largest clones represent under 6% of the sample.

The sequence was obtained from a male donor with ankylosing spondylitis or in good health (not recorded which). Input material: blood, either unsorted or a sorted T cell fraction (not recorded which). The chain employs TRBV12-3 or TRBV12-4 and TRBJ2-4; a tentative D match to TRBD2 spans 6 bases. The CDR3 region reads CASTLTSSKNIQYF. In nucleotides, the sequence is TGTGCCAGCACCCTTACTAGCTCCAAAAACATTCAGTACTTC.